This entry lists 6 T cell receptor beta chains sequenced from one sample in a study of blood T cell repertoires in COVID-19. Clones were read by immunoSEQ multiplex PCR, and TCRdb kept only the in-frame ones, dropping some. This table holds hundreds of thousands of clones, around 90% found once. Sequenced: PBMCs or T cells enriched from blood (not recorded which). All receptors come from a man aged 50 to 59 who had been exposed to COVID-19.

This clone was seen once. This chain links TRBV29-1 with TRBJ2-7; 9 positions agree with TRBD1. After removal of 0 bases from V and 0 bases from J, the junction contained 18 bases not matched to a gene. The CDR3 totals 20 residues. Germline V CDR1 and CDR2: SQVTM, ANQGSEA. The CDR3 spells CSVEDVYRGQGFFGSYEQYF. The CDR3 DNA follows: TGCAGCGTTGAAGATGTATATAGGGGACAGGGATTCTTCGGCTCCTACGAGCAGTACTTC.

The chain has TRBV6-5 and TRBJ1-6; no definite D call. Germline V gene data show CDR1 as MNHEY and CDR2 as SVGAGI. This CDR3 region has 12 residues. V was cut by 2 bases and J by 8 bases, with 4 bases left in between. The chain's CDR3 is CASSYRDSPLHF. As DNA, the CDR3 is TGTGCCAGCAGTTACCGAGATTCACCCCTCCACTTT.

CDR3 residues: CASSLKDRGRTEAFF. In nucleotides, the CDR3 is TGTGCCAGCAGCTTGAAAGACAGGGGTAGAACTGAAGCTTTCTTT. V and J are TRBV5-6 and TRBJ1-1, with 8 bases lining up with TRBD1. V shed 1 base, J shed 5 bases, and the junction held 7 bases outside the gene matches. The germline CDR1 and CDR2 sequences are SGHDT and YYEEEE. CDR3 length equals 15 residues.

The chain employs TRBV28 and TRBJ1-2; 9 positions agree with TRBD1. From germline, CDR1 is MDHEN and CDR2 SYDVKM. This CDR3 comprises 13 residues. Trimming at V came to 9 bases and at J to 4 bases, leaving 6 bases not matched to a gene. CDR3 nucleotide sequence: TGTGCCAGTTACAGGGGGCTCAGCTATGGCTACACCTTC. Translation gives CASYRGLSYGYTF.

The genes are TRBV9 and TRBJ2-1; the match to TRBD1 covers 8 bases. Looked up from germline, CDR1 is SGDLS and CDR2 is YYNGEE. This CDR3 spans 15 amino acids. Germline trimming cut 4 bases from V and 3 bases from J; bases unmatched to any gene: 6. The CDR3 DNA reads as TGTGCCAGCAGCCTACGACAGGGGAGCTACAATGAGCAGTTCTTC. This gives the protein CASSLRQGSYNEQFF.

Many counts were recorded for this clone. This chain joins TRBV2 and TRBJ1-5; unclear D gene. The CDR3 covers 13 residues. Germline CDR1 is SNHLY and CDR2 is FYNNEI. V lost 5 bases to trimming and J lost 2 bases, with 7 bases between them. CDR3 amino acids: CASSRRRNQPQHF. The CDR3 DNA follows: TGTGCCAGCAGTCGGCGGCGCAATCAGCCCCAGCATTTT. Variable domain in full (rest from reference TRBV2 and TRBJ1-5): EPEVTQTPSHQVTQMGQEVILRCVPISNHLYFYWYRQILGQKVEFLVSFYNNEISEKSEIFDDQFSVERPDGSNFTLKIRSTKLEDSAMYFCASSRRRNQPQHFGDGTRLSIL.